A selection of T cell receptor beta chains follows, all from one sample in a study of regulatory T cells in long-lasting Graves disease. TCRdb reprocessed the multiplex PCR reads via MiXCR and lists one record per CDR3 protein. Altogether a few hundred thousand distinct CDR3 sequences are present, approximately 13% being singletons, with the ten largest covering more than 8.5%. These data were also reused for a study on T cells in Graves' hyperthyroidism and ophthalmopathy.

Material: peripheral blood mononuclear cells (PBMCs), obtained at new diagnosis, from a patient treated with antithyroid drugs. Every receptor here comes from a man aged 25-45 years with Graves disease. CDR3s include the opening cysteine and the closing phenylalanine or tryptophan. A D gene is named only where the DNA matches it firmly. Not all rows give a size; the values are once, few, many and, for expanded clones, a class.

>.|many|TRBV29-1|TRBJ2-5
TGCAGCGTTGAAGATCAACGGACCCAGTACTTC
CSVEDQRTQYF
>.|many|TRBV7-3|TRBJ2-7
TGTGCCAGCAGCTCCGTGGGGGGCTACGAGCAGTACTTC
CASSSVGGYEQYF
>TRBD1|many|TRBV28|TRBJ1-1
TGTGCCAGCAGTTTAATAGCGACAGGGTCTACTGAAGCTTTCTTT
CASSLIATGSTEAFF
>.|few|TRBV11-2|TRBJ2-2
TGTGCCAGCAGCTTATCTGGAGAAAACACCGGGGAGCTGTTTTTT
CASSLSGENTGELFF
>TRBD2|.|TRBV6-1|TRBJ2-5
TGTGCCAGCAGTCCGAGGACTAGCGGGATGGGGCAAGAGACCCAGTACTTC
CASSPRTSGMGQETQYF
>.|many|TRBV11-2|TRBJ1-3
TGTGCCAGCAGACTAGGGGAGGGGGCTGGAAACACCATATATTTT
CASRLGEGAGNTIYF
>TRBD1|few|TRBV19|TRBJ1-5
TGTGCCAGTAGTATAGATCCCGGACAGGGGGAAAGCAATCAGCCCCAGCATTTT
CASSIDPGQGESNQPQHF
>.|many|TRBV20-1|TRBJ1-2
TGCAGTGCTAGAGGATCGGACCACTACACCTTC
CSARGSDHYTF
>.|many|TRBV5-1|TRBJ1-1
TGCGCCAGCAGCCCTGGGGAGGGGAACACTGAAGCTTTCTTT
CASSPGEGNTEAFF
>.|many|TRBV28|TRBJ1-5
TGTGCCAGCAGTTTGGGGTCCCCGTTGGGGCCCCAGCATTTT
CASSLGSPLGPQHF
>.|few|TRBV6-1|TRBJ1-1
TGTGCCAGCAGTGAGATAGGGTCGGACACTGAAGCTTTCTTT
CASSEIGSDTEAFF
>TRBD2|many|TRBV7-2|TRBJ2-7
TGTGCCAGCAGCCCCCGTCCGGGACTAGCATACGAGCAGTACTTC
CASSPRPGLAYEQYF
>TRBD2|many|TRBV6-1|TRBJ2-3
TGTGCCAGCAGTCACGGGACTAGCGGGAGGGATACGCAGTATTTT
CASSHGTSGRDTQYF
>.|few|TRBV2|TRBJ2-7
TGTGCCAGCCTCGCAGGGAATTTTGTGTACGAGCAGTACTTC
CASLAGNFVYEQYF
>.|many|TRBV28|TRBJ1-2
TGTGCCAGCACTCTACAGGGACCTAACTATGGCTACACCTTC
CASTLQGPNYGYTF
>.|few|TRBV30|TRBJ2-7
TGTGCCTGGAGTGACCCGGCAGGGTCGGCCTACGAGCAGGACTTC
CAWSDPAGSAYEQDF
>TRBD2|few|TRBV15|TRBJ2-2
TGTGCCACCAGCAGACACCTCCCGACTAGCAGAGACACCGGGGAGCTGTTTTTT
CATSRHLPTSRDTGELFF
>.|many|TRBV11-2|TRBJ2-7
TGTGCCAGCCACCAAGGGGGGCTATCCTACGAGCAGTACTTC
CASHQGGLSYEQYF
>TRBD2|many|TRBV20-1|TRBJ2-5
TGCAGTGCTAGAGATTCGTCTAGCGGGATTGGGGGGACCCAGTACTTC
CSARDSSSGIGGTQYF
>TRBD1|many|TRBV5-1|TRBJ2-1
TGCGCCAGCAGTTTAGGACAGGGACCTGAGGAGCAGTTCTTC
CASSLGQGPEEQFF
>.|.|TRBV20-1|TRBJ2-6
TGCAGTGCTAGAGATTCCTACAGGTTCCCCTCTGGGGCCAACGTCCTGACTTTC
CSARDSYRFPSGANVLTF
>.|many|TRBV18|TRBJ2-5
TGTGCCAGCTCACCACCGGGGGGAACAGAGACCCAGTACTTC
CASSPPGGTETQYF
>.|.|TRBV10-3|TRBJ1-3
TGTGCCATCAGTGGGGTCTCTGGAAACACCATATATTTT
CAISGVSGNTIYF
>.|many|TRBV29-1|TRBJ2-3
TGCAGCGTTGAAGATCCATCAAAAGATACGCAGTATTTT
CSVEDPSKDTQYF
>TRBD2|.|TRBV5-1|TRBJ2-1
TGCGCCAGCAGCCCGGGACTAGCGGAAAGAAATGAGCAGTTCTTC
CASSPGLAERNEQFF
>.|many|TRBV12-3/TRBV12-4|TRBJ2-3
TGTGCCAGCAGTTTATGGGCTAGCAAGGATACGCAGTATTTT
CASSLWASKDTQYF
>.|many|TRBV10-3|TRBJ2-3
TGTGCCATCAGTGAGTCGGCCACAGATACGCAGTATTTT
CAISESATDTQYF
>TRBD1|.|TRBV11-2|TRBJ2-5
TGTGCCAGCAGCTTAGCCACCGGGACAGCCCCCGAGACCCAGTACTTC
CASSLATGTAPETQYF
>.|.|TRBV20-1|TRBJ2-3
TGCAGTGCCGACGGGGGGACAGTTGCCACAGATACGCAGTATTTT
CSADGGTVATDTQYF
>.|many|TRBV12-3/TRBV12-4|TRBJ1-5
TGTGCCAGCAAGCGTGGGGGCCAGCCCCAGCATTTT
CASKRGGQPQHF
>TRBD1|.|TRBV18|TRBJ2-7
TGTGCCAGCTCACCAGGGACAGGGAACGGCGAGCAGTACTTC
CASSPGTGNGEQYF
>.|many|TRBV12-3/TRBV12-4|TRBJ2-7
TGTGCCAGCGGAGTCTCCTACGAGCAGTACTTC
CASGVSYEQYF
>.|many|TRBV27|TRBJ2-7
TGTGCCAGCAGTAGGGCAGGGGGGCGGGACGAGCAGTACTTC
CASSRAGGRDEQYF
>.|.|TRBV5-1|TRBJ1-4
TGCGCCAGCAGCTTGGACGCCCGGGGGGGACCTAATGAAAAACTGTTTTTT
CASSLDARGGPNEKLFF
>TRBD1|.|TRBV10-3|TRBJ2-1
TGTGCCATCACCCAGGGGGACAGGAACTACAATGAGCAGTTCTTC
CAITQGDRNYNEQFF
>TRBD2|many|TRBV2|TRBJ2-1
TGTGCCAGCAGTGGGTCGGGAGGGCCTTGGGCCTATGAGCAGTTCTTC
CASSGSGGPWAYEQFF
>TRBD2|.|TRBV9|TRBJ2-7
TGTGCCAGCAGCGCCAGCGGGAGCTTTAACTTCGAGCAGTACTTC
CASSASGSFNFEQYF
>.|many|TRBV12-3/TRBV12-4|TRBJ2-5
TGTGCCAGCAGGCATTGGGCAGACACGGCGGAGACCCAGTACTTC
CASRHWADTAETQYF
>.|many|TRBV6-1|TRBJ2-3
TGTGCCAGCAGAGAACCTCGCACAGATACGCAGTATTTT
CASREPRTDTQYF
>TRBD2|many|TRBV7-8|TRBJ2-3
TGTGCCAGCAGCACCCGCTTCCCCTTGACTAGCGGTGTCACAGATACGCAGTATTTT
CASSTRFPLTSGVTDTQYF
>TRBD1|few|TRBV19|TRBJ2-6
TGTGCCAGTAAATCGACAGGGGGGTCCTCTGGGGCCAACGTCCTGACTTTC
CASKSTGGSSGANVLTF
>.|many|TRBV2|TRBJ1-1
TGTGCCAGCAGTTTTGATCTGTCGGGGAACACTGAAGCTTTCTTT
CASSFDLSGNTEAFF
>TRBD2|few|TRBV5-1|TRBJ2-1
TGCGCCAGCAGCATTACTAGCGGGAGTTTTAGTGAGCAGTTCTTC
CASSITSGSFSEQFF
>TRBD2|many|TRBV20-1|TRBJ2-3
TGCAGTGCTAGAGGGGGGACTAGCGCCGGGAGCACAGATACGCAGTATTTT
CSARGGTSAGSTDTQYF
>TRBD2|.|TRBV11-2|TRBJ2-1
TGTGCCAGCAGCTTACCGGCCCGACTAGCGGGAGAGGTGGGTGATGAGCAGTTCTTC
CASSLPARLAGEVGDEQFF
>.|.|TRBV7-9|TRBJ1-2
TGTGCCAGCAGCTTGCGGGGGGGGGCAGGATATGGCTACACCTTC
CASSLRGGAGYGYTF
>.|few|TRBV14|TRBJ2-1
TGTGCCAGCAGCCAAGTACAGATCTACAATGAGCAGTTCTTC
CASSQVQIYNEQFF
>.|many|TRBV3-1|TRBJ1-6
TGTGCCAGCAGCCAAGGGGACAAGAATTCACCCCTCCACTTT
CASSQGDKNSPLHF
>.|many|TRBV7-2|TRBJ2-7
TGTGCCAGCAGCGAAGCTGCGCCAGCTTCCTACGAGCAGTACTTC
CASSEAAPASYEQYF
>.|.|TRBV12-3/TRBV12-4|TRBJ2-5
TGTGCCAGCAGGGTTAGCGGCAGGGGAGAGACCCAGTACTTC
CASRVSGRGETQYF
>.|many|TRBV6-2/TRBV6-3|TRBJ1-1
TGTGCCAGCAGTTACGAGGGGGGAATATGGGCTGAAGCTTTCTTT
CASSYEGGIWAEAFF
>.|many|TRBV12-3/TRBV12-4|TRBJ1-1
TGTGCCAGCAGTCTAAGTAGGGCTTTCTTT
CASSLSRAFF
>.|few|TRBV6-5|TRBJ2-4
TGTGCCAGCAGTTACGTCTCGGGGTTTGGCAAAAACATTCAGTACTTC
CASSYVSGFGKNIQYF
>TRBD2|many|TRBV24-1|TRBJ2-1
TGTGCCACCAGTGATTCCCTTTCCCCCGATAGCGGGAAAGCCGATGAGCAGTTCTTC
CATSDSLSPDSGKADEQFF
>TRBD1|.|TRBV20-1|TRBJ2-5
TGCAGTGCTATACCCGGGACAGGGTTGGTTCTGGCAGAGACCCAGTACTTC
CSAIPGTGLVLAETQYF
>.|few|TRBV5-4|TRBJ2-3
TGTGCCAGCAGGGGTTTGGGGGGCCCCGACACAGATACGCAGTATTTT
CASRGLGGPDTDTQYF
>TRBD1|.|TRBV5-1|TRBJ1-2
TGCGCCAGCAGCGTAGGACAGGGCGGCGACTATGGCTACACCTTC
CASSVGQGGDYGYTF
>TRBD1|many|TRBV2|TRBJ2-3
TGTGCCAGCAGTGTGTTCTCCGGGACAGGACGCACAGATACGCAGTATTTT
CASSVFSGTGRTDTQYF
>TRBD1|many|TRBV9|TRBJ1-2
TGTGCCAGCAGCGGAACTTGGACAGGAAGAAACTATGGCTACACCTTC
CASSGTWTGRNYGYTF
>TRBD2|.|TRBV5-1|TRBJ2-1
TGCGCCAGTCGGACTAGTGGGACGGATGAGCAGTTCTTC
CASRTSGTDEQFF